This TCR beta chain was documented in a study of T cells after yellow fever vaccination. This clonotype was observed at least ten times. The target antigen is unknown. This CDR3 has 15 amino acids. TCRdb reprocessed the 5' RACE reads with MiXCR, giving one entry per CDR3 protein. The data hold about 220,000 distinct CDR3 sequences, with roughly 3% observed a single time. The study's findings and limits: Post-booster repertoires contained most primary-vaccination clones again (about 95% CD4, around 88% CD8).

The sequence derives from a man in his late teens or twenties who received the YFV17D yellow fever vaccine. The genes are TRBV21-1 and TRBJ2-5; the table names TRBD1, a call not compared with the DNA. TRBV21-1 is annotated as a pseudogene. The sequences come from CD4+ T cells sorted from PBMCs, collected 10 days after the yellow fever booster vaccination. CDR3 nucleotides: TGTGCCAGCCGCCCGGGAGAGCGGTTCCAAGAGACCCAGTACTTC. This translates into CASRPGERFQETQYF.